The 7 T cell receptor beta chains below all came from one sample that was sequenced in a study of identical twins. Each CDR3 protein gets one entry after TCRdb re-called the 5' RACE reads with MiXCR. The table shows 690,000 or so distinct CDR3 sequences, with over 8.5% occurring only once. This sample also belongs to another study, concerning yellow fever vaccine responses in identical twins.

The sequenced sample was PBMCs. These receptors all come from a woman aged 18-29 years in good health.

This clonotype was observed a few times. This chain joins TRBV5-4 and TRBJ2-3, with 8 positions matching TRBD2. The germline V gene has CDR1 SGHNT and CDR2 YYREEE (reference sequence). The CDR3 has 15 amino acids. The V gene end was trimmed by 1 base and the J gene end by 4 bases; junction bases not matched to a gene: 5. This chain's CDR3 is CASSLFGGGPDTQYF. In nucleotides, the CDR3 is TGTGCCAGCAGCTTGTTTGGCGGGGGGCCAGATACGCAGTATTTT.

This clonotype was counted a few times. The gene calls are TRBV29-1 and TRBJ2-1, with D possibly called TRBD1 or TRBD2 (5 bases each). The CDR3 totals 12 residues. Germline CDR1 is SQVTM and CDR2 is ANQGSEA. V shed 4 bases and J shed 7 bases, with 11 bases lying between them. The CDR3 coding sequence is TGCAGCGTTGTATGGGGGTTGAATGAGCAGTTCTTC. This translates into CSVVWGLNEQFF.

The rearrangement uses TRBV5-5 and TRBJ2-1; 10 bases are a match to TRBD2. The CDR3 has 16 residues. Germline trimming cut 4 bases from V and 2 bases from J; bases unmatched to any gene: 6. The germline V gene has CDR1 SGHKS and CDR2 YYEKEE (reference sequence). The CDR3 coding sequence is TGTGCCAGCAGCCCCCGAGGGACTAGCGCCTACAATGAGCAGTTCTTC. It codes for CASSPRGTSAYNEQFF.

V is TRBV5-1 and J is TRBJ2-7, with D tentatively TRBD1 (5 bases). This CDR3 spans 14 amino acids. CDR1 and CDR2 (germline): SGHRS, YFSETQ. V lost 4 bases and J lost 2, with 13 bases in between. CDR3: CASSIDSGTYEQYF. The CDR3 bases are TGCGCCAGCAGCATAGACAGTGGCACCTACGAGCAGTACTTC. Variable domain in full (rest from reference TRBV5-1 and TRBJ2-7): KAGVTQTPRYLIKTRGQQVTLSCSPISGHRSVSWYQQTPGQGLQFLFEYFSETQRNKGNFPGRFSGRQFSNSRSEMNVSTLELGDSALYLCASSIDSGTYEQYFGPGTRLTVT.

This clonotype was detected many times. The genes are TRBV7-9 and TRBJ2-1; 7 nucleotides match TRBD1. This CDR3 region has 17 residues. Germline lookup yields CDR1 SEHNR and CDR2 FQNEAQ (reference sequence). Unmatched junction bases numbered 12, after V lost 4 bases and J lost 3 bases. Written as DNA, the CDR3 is TGTGCCAGCAGCTCACATAGAACCGGGACAGTCTACAATGAGCAGTTCTTC. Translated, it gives CASSSHRTGTVYNEQFF.

Written as DNA, the CDR3 is TGTGCCAGCAGCCAGACTAGCGGAATGCAAGAGACCCAGTACTTC. Amino acid sequence: CASSQTSGMQETQYF. The chain is built from TRBV27 and TRBJ2-5; 9 bases fit TRBD2. Trimming cost V 6 bases and J 2 bases; bases outside gene matches: 7. CDR3 length equals 15 residues. The germline V gene encodes CDR1 MNHEY and CDR2 SMNVEV (reference sequence).

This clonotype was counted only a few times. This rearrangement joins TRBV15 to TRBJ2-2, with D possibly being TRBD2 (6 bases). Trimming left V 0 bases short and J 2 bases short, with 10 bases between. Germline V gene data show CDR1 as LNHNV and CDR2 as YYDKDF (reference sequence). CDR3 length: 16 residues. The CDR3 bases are TGTGCCACCAGCAGAGACCGGGACTTCAACACCGGGGAGCTGTTTTTT. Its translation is CATSRDRDFNTGELFF.